The clone carrying this T cell receptor beta chain was observed many times. These data come from a study of neurological immune-mediated disorders. Trimming removed 11 bases from V and 4 bases from J, with 13 bases in between. The CDR3 extends over 12 amino acids. Germline values: CDR1 LGHDT, CDR2 YNNKEL (reference sequence). Time point reported: longitudinal time-point 1 (baseline). A single record per CDR3 protein comes from TCRdb applying MiXCR to the 5' RACE reads. Of tens of thousands of distinct CDR3 sequences detected, roughly an eighth appear once; the ten largest clones hold 4.5% to 5.5%. Sample: PBMCs. The receptor was derived from a female donor with HTLV-1-associated myelopathy (HAM/TSP). This rearrangement joins TRBV3-1 to TRBJ2-3; tentative D call: TRBD2 (6 bases). The CDR3 spells CAAASEADTQYF. In DNA form, the CDR3 reads TGTGCCGCAGCTAGCGAAGCAGATACGCAGTATTTT.